Listed here is a single T cell receptor (beta chain). Its antigen is currently unknown. Germline V gene data show CDR1 as MNHNS and CDR2 as SASEGT. V lost 3 bases and J lost 8; bases outside the gene matches: 7. The CDR3 is 15 amino acids. TCRdb reprocessed the 5' RACE reads with MiXCR, giving one entry per CDR3 protein. Seen here are about 280,000 distinct CDR3 sequences, more than 6.5% observed once, and the top ten hold less than 2.5%. This specimen belongs to a study of identical twins. Whole-study findings and limits: Fewer insertions characterized abundant cord blood beta clonotypes, whereas memory repertoires showed none. Weaker excess twin sharing was observed in beta out-of-frame sequences.

The data also belong to a second study, concerning yellow fever vaccine responses in identical twins.

The material sequenced was memory (CD45RO+) T cells sorted from blood. The receptor's source is a woman younger than 30 in good health. The chain joins TRBV6-1 to TRBJ2-1; 10 bases fit TRBD2. The CDR3 loop is CASSDLAGGDDEQFF. CDR3 bases: TGTGCCAGCAGTGACTTAGCGGGAGGTGACGATGAGCAGTTCTTC.